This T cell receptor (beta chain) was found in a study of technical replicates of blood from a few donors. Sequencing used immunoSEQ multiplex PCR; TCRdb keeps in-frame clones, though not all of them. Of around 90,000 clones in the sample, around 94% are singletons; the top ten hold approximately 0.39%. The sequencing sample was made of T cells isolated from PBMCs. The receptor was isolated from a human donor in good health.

CDR3 in amino acids: CASPRQGTNTEAFF. DNA of the CDR3: TGTGCCAGCCCACGTCAGGGAACAAACACTGAAGCTTTCTTT. This chain joins TRBV11-2 and TRBJ1-1; D perhaps matches TRBD1 (5 bases). CDR3 length equals 14 residues. V shed 8 bases and J shed 2 bases, with 15 bases lying between them. Germline V gives CDR1 SGHAT, CDR2 FQNNGV.